Included here is one T cell receptor (beta chain) sequence, with context. This clone was seen only once. Its antigen has not been determined. It has no much larger one-base neighbor in the sample; base qualities were not kept. These data originate in a study of beta chain features in type 1 diabetes (dated by TCRdb to 2017 to 2018). The study in broad terms: Mean age, gender distribution, total cell number and subset yield did not differ between patients and healthy donors. A total of 107,917,701 sorted cells were examined across all samples, and the number of cells per subset was strongly correlated with RNA yield. In the study, recently diagnosed type 1 diabetes patients and matched healthy donors were compared on the TCRB repertoires of their sorted circulating CD4+ T cell subsets. Whereas all 28 donors provided naive and central memory subsets, regulatory and stem cell-like memory subsets were isolated from just 8 patients and roughly eight healthy donors.

A single peripheral blood draw of approximately 110 mL on average was collected from each donor into heparinised tubes. A BD FACSAria II and a panel including CD45RO, CCR7, CD25, CD127, CD95 and CD27 were used to sort naive, central memory, regulatory and stem cell-like memory CD4+ T cells. Every sorted population had a purity above 95%. PBMCs were separated immediately by Lymphoprep density gradient centrifugation and were stained directly, without being cultured. Samples were stained and sorted in pairs, with one healthy donor and one patient per experiment, so that batch effects were minimized. Here is what the overall study found, with its caveats: Shorter templates might be favored by PCR, yet because patient and control samples were amplified and corrected together, any such skew would affect both groups equally. In all four CD4+ subsets, TCRB CDR3 length was moderately but significantly shorter in type 1 diabetes patients. At VDJ recombination sites, type 1 diabetes patients had fewer insertions and more deleted nucleotides, which implies abnormalities in thymic rearrangement. The naive, central memory and regulatory TCRB repertoires appeared to resemble one another more closely among patients than among healthy donors. Because small numbers of individuals were included in the HLA sub-analyses, any influence of HLA type on TCRB rearrangement was left unresolved. Because cDNA was sequenced instead of genomic DNA, activated cells with high expression could be over-represented, although the groups did not differ in activation or CD3 levels.

The High Capacity cDNA Reverse Transcription Kit was used to reverse transcribe all of the isolated RNA, meaning that expressed TCRB transcripts were what got sequenced. Naive, central memory and regulatory T cell samples underwent deep immunoSEQ sequencing, averaging about 3.57 million total reads per sample. Sorted cells were lysed in RLT buffer, and RNA was extracted using DNase-treated RNeasy Micro or Mini kits according to cell number. Each cell subset was processed on its own to prevent cross-contamination, while patient and healthy donor samples were processed together. TCRB sequences were amplified from cDNA with the immunoSEQ multiplex PCR, producing 87-bp fragments spanning the CDR3 region. Amplicons were sequenced on the Illumina HiSeq platform. The paper's processing steps were these. Synthetic template baselines were used to correct PCR bias computationally, reads within Hamming distance 2 were collapsed, and singletons that could not be merged were discarded. Reads were aligned against IMGT so that V, D and J genes, CDR3 length and insertions or deletions at six rearrangement sites could be assigned. Within each subset, clonotype counts were normalized to sorted cell number, after which true diversity and Gini coefficients were computed with the tcR R package. Repertoire sharing was quantified using the overlap coefficient calculated on TCRB nucleotide sequences. Out-of-frame TCRB sequences from naive cells were analyzed to stand in for the pre-selection repertoire. Not all clones reach the TCRdb copy of this immuneACCESS table, which keeps in-frame sequences only. Checked studies attribute under half of the gap to unresolved V genes and leave the rest unexplained. That table furnishes V, J and clone size, whereas the DNA furnished D and trimming. The sample table shows roughly 260,000 clones, and just over 20% are seen once. The ten largest clones add up to more than 0.025% of the sample.

The CDR3 holds 15 amino acids from the cysteine to the phenylalanine. Kept here is only the CDR3 DNA, which spans 45 bases and is read in frame from base 1. Trimming leaves V shorter by 5 bases and J shorter by 5 bases, with the junction holding 5 bases beyond the gene matches. CDR1 and CDR2 are read off the germline V gene as SNHLY and FYNNEI. The chain was built from TRBV2 and TRBJ2-7; TRBD2 agrees with 14 junctional bases. Sequenced: naive CD4+ T cells from blood. Reading the label with the study, this specimen's cell subset or site is: true naive CD4+ T cells. The clonotype comes from a middle-aged woman with type 1 diabetes. The DNA sequence is TGTGCCAGCAGTAAGTGGACTAGCGGGAGGAACGAGCAGTACTTC. The resulting protein is CASSKWTSGRNEQYF.